The 9 T cell receptor beta chains listed next were all sequenced from one sample in a study of cytomegalovirus exposure and HLA in healthy donors. It was with 60 Vbeta and 13 Jbeta primers that the PCR ran. Sequencing used immunoSEQ multiplex PCR; TCRdb keeps in-frame clones, though not all of them. The sample lists fewer than 95,000 clones; over 75% were seen once. The material sequenced was PBMCs. The receptor source for this set is a young man in good health and CMV-seronegative.

V usage is TRBV12-5 and J usage is TRBJ1-2; D is possibly TRBD1 (6 bases). V lost 5 bases, J lost 2 bases, and 15 bases lay in between. Germline V gene sequence: CDR1 LGHNT, CDR2 FRNRAP. The CDR3 totals 15 residues. CDR3 coding DNA: TGTGCTAGTGGTCCCTCCCGGACAGAGAACTATGGCTACACCTTC. Amino acid sequence: CASGPSRTENYGYTF.

This chain joins TRBV5-6 and TRBJ1-2; D call uncertain. V was cut by 4 bases and J by 2 bases, with 3 bases left in between. CDR3 length: 11 residues. The germline gives CDR1 SGHDT, CDR2 YYEEEE. CDR3 sequence reads: CASSQNYGYTF. Here the CDR3 DNA reads TGTGCCAGCAGCCAAAACTATGGCTACACCTTC. The complete variable domain, with remaining parts taken from reference TRBV5-6 and TRBJ1-2, reads DAGVTQSPTHLIKTRGQQVTLRCSPKSGHDTVSWYQQALGQGPQFIFQYYEEEERQRGNFPDRFSGHQFPNYSSELNVNALLLGDSALYLCASSQNYGYTFGSGTRLTVV.

The chain recombines TRBV12-5 with TRBJ1-6; 9 positions match TRBD1. The CDR3 consists of 17 residues. V dropped 1 base and J dropped 11; count of bases not matched to a gene: 12. The germline V gene has CDR1 LGHNT and CDR2 FRNRAP. CDR3 residues: CASGLARTGARRAPLHF. As DNA, the CDR3 is TGTGCTAGTGGTTTGGCCCGGACAGGGGCGAGACGGGCACCCCTCCACTTT.

The chain recombines TRBV11-1 with TRBJ2-7, with D uncertain. The CDR3 is 13 residues long. Germline CDR1 reads SGHAT; CDR2 reads FQDESV (reference sequence). CDR3 bases: TGTGCATCCAGGCAGCAAAGCTCCTACGAGCAGTACTTC. It codes for CASRQQSSYEQYF.

V is TRBV4-1 and J is TRBJ2-2; no clear D gene. Trimming cost V 4 bases and J 3 bases, with 12 bases left between them. CDR3 length equals 15 residues. CDR1 MGHRA and CDR2 YSYEKL come from the germline V gene. The CDR3 loop is CASSPFPTDTGELFF. CDR3 bases: TGCGCCAGCAGCCCTTTCCCCACGGACACCGGGGAGCTGTTTTTT.

V usage is TRBV18 and J usage is TRBJ2-1, with 7 bases aligning to TRBD2. Germline V lookup: CDR1 KGHSH, CDR2 LQKENI. Trimming at V came to 8 bases and at J to 2 bases, leaving 9 bases not matched to a gene. The CDR3 loop spans 15 amino acids. CDR3 protein: CASRLTGGPYNEQFF. The CDR3, as DNA: TGTGCCAGCCGACTGACGGGGGGTCCCTACAATGAGCAGTTCTTC. Combining the CDR3 with reference TRBV18 and TRBJ2-1 gives the whole variable domain NAGVMQNPRHLVRRRGQEARLRCSPMKGHSHVYWYRQLPEEGLKFMVYLQKENIIDESGMPKERFSAEFPKEGPSILRIQQVVRGDSAAYFCASRLTGGPYNEQFFGPGTRLTVL.

The J gene is TRBJ2-1, the V gene TRBV12-5; TRBD2 agrees at 8 bases. This CDR3 contains 14 residues. From germline, CDR1 is LGHNT and CDR2 FRNRAP. After removal of 2 bases from V and 6 bases from J, the junction contained 3 bases not matched to a gene. The CDR3 DNA sequence: TGTGCTAGTGGTTTGTTGGCGGGAGGCAATGAGCAGTTCTTC. It is translated as CASGLLAGGNEQFF. Full variable domain (remainder filled in from reference TRBV12-5 and TRBJ2-1): DARVTQTPRHKVTEMGQEVTMRCQPILGHNTVFWYRQTMMQGLELLAYFRNRAPLDDSGMPKDRFSAEMPDATLATLKIQPSEPRDSAVYFCASGLLAGGNEQFFGPGTRLTVL.

V usage is TRBV2 and J usage is TRBJ1-1; maybe TRBD1 (5 bases). Trimming removed 8 bases at V and 0 bases at J, with 13 bases between. Germline loops: CDR1 SNHLY, CDR2 FYNNEI. The CDR3 length is 14 residues. DNA of the CDR3: TGTGCCAGCCTGGCGGGGCACATGAACACTGAAGCTTTCTTT. It yields the protein CASLAGHMNTEAFF.

The CDR3 nucleotides are TGTGCTAGTCAAACGTCGAGCTCTGGAAACACCATATATTTT. It specifies CASQTSSSGNTIYF. This rearrangement joins TRBV12-5 to TRBJ1-3; D call uncertain. CDR3 length: 14 residues. Germline V CDR1 and CDR2: LGHNT, FRNRAP. V lost 8 bases to trimming and J lost 0 bases, with 11 bases between them.